Following are 18 T cell receptor beta chains from one sample sequenced in a study of radiation and T cells in renal cell carcinoma. Sequenced by immunoSEQ multiplex PCR; TCRdb stores in-frame clones only, minus some. The data show 120,000 or so clones, around 81% seen once. As to time point: blood 2 weeks post-SBRT. Described treatment: 15 Gy SBRT to primary tumor, nephrectomy 4 weeks later. The input for sequencing was blood, taken from a patient whose treatment included radiotherapy and nephrectomy. These receptors originate from a man aged 50 to 60 with renal cell carcinoma.

The chain is built from TRBV11-2 and TRBJ2-2; no definite D call. The V and J ends lost 4 bases and 8 bases respectively, with 11 bases between them. The germline V gene encodes CDR1 SGHAT and CDR2 FQNNGV. CDR3 length: 13 residues. The CDR3 DNA reads TGTGCCAGCAGCTCATTGGTGAGAGGGGAGCTGTTTTTT. Translated: CASSSLVRGELFF.

The chain recombines TRBV2 with TRBJ2-6; D gene ambiguous. The CDR3 is 13 residues long. Germline-derived CDR1 and CDR2 are SNHLY and FYNNEI. Between the trimmed V and J ends, which lost 2 bases and 5 bases, there was a span of 4 bases. For the CDR3, the DNA is TGTGCCAGCAGTGAAATAAGGGCCAACGTCCTGACTTTC. Its translation is CASSEIRANVLTF.

CDR3 DNA: TGTGCCAGCAGCCCGACTAATTTGGGAGATTATGGCTACACCTTC. Its protein product is CASSPTNLGDYGYTF. The chain recombines TRBV11-1 with TRBJ1-2, with D unresolved. CDR1 SGHAT and CDR2 FQDESV come from the germline V gene (reference sequence). V lost 5 bases and J 5 bases, leaving 18 bases between the germline ends. This CDR3 is built from 15 residues.

The gene calls are TRBV5-1 and TRBJ2-5, with 16 bases aligning to TRBD2. The germline V gene has CDR1 SGHRS and CDR2 YFSETQ. The length of the CDR3 is 14 residues. With V trimmed by 3 bases and J by 13 bases, 6 bases remained unmatched. The CDR3 DNA follows: TGCGCCAGCAGCTCTGGGACTAGCGGGAGGGCGATGTACTTC. This sequence encodes CASSSGTSGRAMYF.

The chain carries TRBV29-1 and TRBJ2-3; no clear D. Trimming left V 4 bases short and J 4 bases short, with 9 bases between. The germline V gene encodes CDR1 SQVTM and CDR2 ANQGSEA. This CDR3 is 12 amino acids long. In DNA, the CDR3 is TGCAGCGTTGTGGGTGCCCCAGATACGCAGTATTTT. It encodes CSVVGAPDTQYF.

The J gene is TRBJ2-1, the V gene TRBV30, with D possibly being TRBD1 (6 bases). Germline values: CDR1 GTSNPN, CDR2 SVGIG (reference sequence). V lost 1 base to trimming and J lost 10 bases, with 20 bases between them. This CDR3 region has 15 residues. CDR3 bases: TGTGCCTGGAGTGAAAATCAGGGGCCACCTGAAGAGCAGTTCTTC. Translating it yields CAWSENQGPPEEQFF.

Here the CDR3 reads CAIRTDSDTQYF. The CDR3 DNA reads as TGTGCCATCCGGACAGACTCAGATACGCAGTATTTT. The chain has TRBV10-3 and TRBJ2-3, with D perhaps matching TRBD1 (6 bases). Germline CDR1 ENHRY, CDR2 SYGVKD. The CDR3 covers 12 residues. V was trimmed by 8 bases and J by 4 bases, leaving 10 bases between them.

The rearrangement joins TRBV5-1 to TRBJ1-3; D not resolved. The CDR3 contains 14 residues. Germline assignment: CDR1 SGHRS and CDR2 YFSETQ. V was clipped by 2 bases and J by 0 bases, with 6 bases between them. The CDR3 nucleotides read TGCGCCAGCAGCTTCGAAAACTCTGGAAACACCATATATTTT. Encoded protein: CASSFENSGNTIYF.

The CDR3 coding sequence is TGTGCCAGCAGCTCTGTAGCGGGGAGCTCCTACAATGAGCAGTTCTTC. Translating it yields CASSSVAGSSYNEQFF. The chain is built from TRBV7-2 and TRBJ2-1; TRBD2 matches 8 bases. CDR1 and CDR2 (germline): SGHTA, FQGNSA. Germline trimming cut 4 bases from V and 0 bases from J; bases unmatched to any gene: 5. The CDR3 has 16 residues.

The chain links TRBV23-1 to TRBJ1-1, with D tentatively TRBD1 (5 bases). TRBV23-1 is assigned to the ORF class and has an uncertain function. The CDR3 totals 15 residues. Trimming pared 0 bases from V and 8 bases from J, leaving 16 bases between. In DNA, the CDR3 is TGCGCCAGCAGTCAATCCGTCGTCAGGGAATTAGAAGCTTTCTTT. Its translation: CASSQSVVRELEAFF.

This chain connects TRBV14 to TRBJ2-7, with D possibly being TRBD2 (6 bases). V was clipped by 1 base and J by 0 bases, with 10 bases between them. The germline gives CDR1 SGHDN, CDR2 FVKESK. The CDR3 is made up of 15 amino acids. The DNA for the CDR3 is TGTGCCAGCAGCCAAGCCGGGAGAGGCTCCTACGAGCAGTACTTC. This sequence encodes CASSQAGRGSYEQYF.

This clone occurred a few times. The chain has TRBV5-1 and TRBJ2-1; D is unresolved. Deletions cut 4 bases from V and 6 bases from J, with 23 bases between. The CDR3 has 17 amino acids. Germline CDR1 SGHRS, CDR2 YFSETQ. Here the CDR3 reads CASSEYSRTDGGNEQFF. As DNA, the CDR3 is TGCGCCAGCAGCGAATACTCCCGGACGGACGGCGGCAATGAGCAGTTCTTC.

This clone has a single count. The chain joins TRBV27 to TRBJ2-1, with D possibly matching TRBD2 (6 bases). Germline V gene lookup returns CDR1 MNHEY and CDR2 SMNVEV (reference sequence). V dropped 4 bases and J dropped 10 bases, with 14 bases sitting between them. This CDR3 contains 13 residues. The CDR3 loop is CASSWDWPGEQFF. DNA of the CDR3: TGTGCCAGCAGTTGGGACTGGCCGGGAGAGCAGTTCTTC.

CDR3 residues: CASSPRQGEYEQYF. The DNA of the CDR3 is TGTGCCAGCAGTCCCCGACAGGGGGAATACGAGCAGTACTTC. This chain uses TRBV7-2 with TRBJ2-7, with 9 bases fitting TRBD1. Germline assignment: CDR1 SGHTA and CDR2 FQGNSA. This CDR3 has 14 residues. With V trimmed by 6 bases and J by 4 bases, 7 bases remained unmatched.

This clone was picked up one time. This chain connects TRBV6-5 to TRBJ1-6; D gene unclear. This CDR3 is 16 amino acids long. The V gene's germline CDR1 is MNHEY and CDR2 SVGAGI. V was cut by 0 bases and J by 14 bases, with 20 bases left in between. For the CDR3, the DNA is TGTGCCAGCAGTTACTCGGAGGTATCGACGGTCCGCTCCCTCCACTTT. Its protein is CASSYSEVSTVRSLHF.

This clone was picked up one time. The chain couples TRBV30 to TRBJ1-5; D might be TRBD1 (5 bases). Looked up from germline, CDR1 is GTSNPN and CDR2 is SVGIG (reference sequence). The germline V and J ends were trimmed by 0 bases and 4 bases, with 13 bases remaining between them. The CDR3 contains 15 residues. This chain's CDR3 is CAWSVNLQANQPQHF. CDR3 DNA sequence: TGTGCCTGGAGTGTAAATTTACAGGCAAATCAGCCCCAGCATTTT.

The chain combines TRBV9 with TRBJ1-3, with D unclear. Germline CDR1 reads SGDLS; CDR2 reads YYNGEE. V was trimmed by 0 bases and J by 4 bases, leaving 2 bases between them. The CDR3 has 12 residues. DNA for the CDR3: TGTGCCAGCAGCGTAGCAGGAAACACCATATATTTT. Translation: CASSVAGNTIYF.

The chain joins TRBV2 to TRBJ2-5, with D uncertain. The CDR3 sequence is 15 residues long. Trimming shortened V by 1 base and J by 4 bases, and 13 bases separated the two germline ends. Per the germline V gene, CDR1 is SNHLY and CDR2 is FYNNEI. The CDR3 DNA follows: TGTGCCAGCAGTGAAGTAGGACCTAGACGAGAGACCCAGTACTTC. Protein: CASSEVGPRRETQYF. Full variable domain (rest looked up from reference TRBV2 and TRBJ2-5): EPEVTQTPSHQVTQMGQEVILRCVPISNHLYFYWYRQILGQKVEFLVSFYNNEISEKSEIFDDQFSVERPDGSNFTLKIRSTKLEDSAMYFCASSEVGPRRETQYFGPGTRLLVL.